This T cell receptor (beta chain) is from a study of T cell repertoires in ileal Crohn's disease. Study context: About half of patients got postoperative therapy: under 12 thiopurines, over 15 anti-TNF. Study-level findings and limits: Every patient over 26.8% clonality showed endoscopic recurrence. Compared with non-smokers, active smokers at surgery showed more clonal expansions.

A note on this clone: What it recognizes is unknown. This specimen includes other DNA sequences encoding the same CDR3.

Using immunoSEQ multiplex PCR, the repertoire was profiled, and TCRdb retains in-frame clones only, with some absent. In the table there are 3,000 to 5,000 clones, about 85% of which are singletons. The junction had 2 bases not matched to a gene; V was cut back by 3 bases and J by 4 bases. CDR3 length: 14 amino acids. Looked up from germline, CDR1 is SGHNT and CDR2 is YENEEA. Stated time point: neoterminal ileum biopsy at postoperative endoscopy, about 6 months after surgery. Patients were adults with ileal or ileocolonic Crohn's disease needing resection. Sequencing was performed on ileal tissue. The sequence was obtained from an adult with Crohn's disease. V is TRBV11-3 and J is TRBJ2-2; TRBD1 aligns across 7 bases. The CDR3 sequence: CASSLTGLTGELFF. The CDR3 DNA reads as TGTGCCAGCAGCTTGACAGGGCTCACCGGGGAGCTGTTTTTT.